This TCR beta chain emerged from a study of long-term antiretroviral therapy in people with HIV. The CDR3 runs 14 residues. Germline lookup yields CDR1 SNHLY and CDR2 FYNNEI. With V trimmed by 8 bases and J by 1 base, 7 bases remained unmatched. This clone turned up a few times. A v3.0 immunoSEQ assay was performed at survey level. The data were produced by immunoSEQ multiplex PCR, yet TCRdb's version contains in-frame clones alone and is incomplete. In the table there are over 20,000 clones, about 88% of which are singletons. This chain uses TRBV2 with TRBJ2-5; 7 nucleotides agree with TRBD1. This specimen consisted of unsorted PBMCs, obtained 1.9 years after starting antiretroviral therapy. This receptor was identified in a woman in her twenties or thirties with HIV. The CDR3, as DNA: TGTGCCAGCCCTCCCCGGACAGGCCAAGAGACCCAGTACTTC. Its translation: CASPPRTGQETQYF.